This T cell receptor (beta chain) was observed in a study of a mutant IDH1 vaccine in newly diagnosed glioma. As for the study in general: Vaccines began 4-6 weeks after radiotherapy alone, or with temozolomide cycles.

V was clipped by 5 bases and J by 12 bases, with 11 bases between them. The CDR3 extends over 12 amino acids. In germline, CDR1 is SGHTA, CDR2 FQGNSA. About this clone itself: Its antigen is unknown.

Clones were read by immunoSEQ multiplex PCR, and TCRdb kept only the in-frame ones, dropping some. The sample records tens of thousands of clones, around 85% being singletons. Time point noted: week 5, during vaccination. Doses comprised 300 ug of mutant IDH1 20-mer peptide each, plus topical imiquimod. This chain uses TRBV7-2 with TRBJ1-6; no reliable D call. This material consisted of PBMCs, taken from a glioma patient whose treatment included an IDH1 peptide vaccine. The receptor was isolated from a man in his forties with glioma. Some clones in this sample may be carry-over from other donors' samples. CDR3 DNA: TGTGCCAGCAGCCCGGCGGGGAGACCCCTCCACTTT. Translation: CASSPAGRPLHF.